This TCR beta chain was captured in a study of T cell responses to AZD1222 COVID-19 vaccine. In regard to this clone: Antigen: not known.

Generated by immunoSEQ multiplex PCR, the TCRdb table keeps only in-frame clones and is missing some. The repertoire holds roughly 150,000 clones, with roughly 92% as singletons. Study-level results: Of spike-specific TCRs, nearly half reportedly target regions left unmutated in variants.

This receptor was identified in an adult in good health. The sample here was peripheral blood, taken on day 0 of AZD1222 vaccination.

This CDR3 reads CASIDRELVRTGELFF. CDR3 in DNA: TGTGCCAGCATTGATAGGGAACTAGTTCGAACCGGGGAGCTGTTTTTT. This chain joins TRBV6-4 and TRBJ2-2, with D perhaps matching TRBD2 (5 bases). V lost 7 bases and J 5 bases, leaving 20 bases between the germline ends. Germline CDR1 and CDR2: MRHNA and SNTAGT. The CDR3 is made up of 16 amino acids.